These T cell receptor beta chains were read from a single sample in a study of blood T cell repertoires in COVID-19. Repertoires were generated with immunoSEQ multiplex PCR, while TCRdb's copy carries only in-frame clones and drops some. The data hold 100,000 to 150,000 clones, with more than 80% observed a single time. Sequencing input: peripheral blood. All receptors come from a woman aged 60-75 years with acute or convalescent COVID-19. Both conserved end residues are part of each CDR3. D genes are given only for firm matches. Clone size, where shown, is once, few, many, or a class for clones that have expanded.

j_gene	d_gene	len	v_gene	abundance	CDR3nt	CDR3aa
TRBJ2-1	TRBD1	14	TRBV10-3	NA	TGTGCCATCATGGGACAGGGGGCTCGGAATGAGCAGTTCTTC	CAIMGQGARNEQFF
TRBJ1-2	NA	14	TRBV7-9	NA	TGTGCCAGCAGCCCAGGACTCGAGACCCATGGCTACACCTTC	CASSPGLETHGYTF
TRBJ1-1	NA	13	TRBV5-1	NA	TGCGCCAGCAGCTTGGGGGGCAACACTGAAGCTTTCTTT	CASSLGGNTEAFF
TRBJ1-1	NA	13	TRBV7-8	few	TGTGCCAGCAGTTTTTCGGCGGGGGCTGAAGCTTTCTTT	CASSFSAGAEAFF
TRBJ1-1	NA	13	TRBV2	NA	TGTGCCAGCACGGGAGACCTTTACACTGAAGCTTTCTTT	CASTGDLYTEAFF
TRBJ1-2	TRBD1	15	TRBV29-1	NA	TGCAGCGTTGAAGGGGGACAGGCCCTTAGCTATGGCTACACCTTC	CSVEGGQALSYGYTF
TRBJ2-2	NA	19	TRBV3-1/TRBV3-2	once	TGTGCCAGCAGCCGAATAAACACCCTTCGGAGCACGAACACCGGGGAGCTGTTTTTT	CASSRINTLRSTNTGELFF
TRBJ1-4	TRBD1	16	TRBV5-5	NA	TGTGCCAGCAGCTTAGGACAGGGCTCTTTTGGGGAAAAACTGTTTTTT	CASSLGQGSFGEKLFF
TRBJ1-2	NA	13	TRBV30	NA	TGTGCCTGGAGGGGCAGGGGAAAGTATGGCTACACCTTC	CAWRGRGKYGYTF
TRBJ1-3	TRBD1	15	TRBV11-2	NA	TGTGCCAGCAGCTTACAAACAGGGGCTGGAAACACCATATATTTT	CASSLQTGAGNTIYF
TRBJ1-2	NA	16	TRBV29-1	few	TGCAGCGTTGAAGGAGGGTCCTCCCTTCCTAACTATGGCTACACCTTC	CSVEGGSSLPNYGYTF
TRBJ1-6	NA	14	TRBV29-1	once	TGCAGCGTTAGAGTTGGTCTGGATAATTCACCCCTCCACTTT	CSVRVGLDNSPLHF
TRBJ2-3	TRBD1	13	TRBV19	NA	TGTGCCTCATGGGACAGACCCACAGATACGCAGTATTTT	CASWDRPTDTQYF
TRBJ1-1	NA	13	TRBV12-3/TRBV12-4	NA	TGTGCCAGCACCCGTGGGGTTGGACGCGGGGCTTTCTTT	CASTRGVGRGAFF
TRBJ1-4	TRBD1	12	TRBV10-3	NA	TGTGCCATCAGGGGACAGGGAGAAAAACTGTTTTTT	CAIRGQGEKLFF
TRBJ1-1	NA	12	TRBV13	NA	TGTGCCAGCAGCCAGATGAACACTGAAGCTTTCTTT	CASSQMNTEAFF
TRBJ1-3	NA	13	TRBV19	NA	TGTGCCAGTGGCAGGGGTTATGGAAACACCATATATTTT	CASGRGYGNTIYF
TRBJ1-3	NA	16	TRBV5-6	few	TGTGCCAGCAGCTTGGGCCCTTACAGCTCTGGAAACACCATATATTTT	CASSLGPYSSGNTIYF
TRBJ1-5	TRBD1	13	TRBV12-3/TRBV12-4	NA	TGTGCCAGCAGTTTGGGGACAGATCAGCCCCAGCATTTT	CASSLGTDQPQHF
TRBJ2-1	NA	15	TRBV18	NA	TGTGCCAGCTCCCCTCGGGGTAAGGAGGGCAATGAGCAGTTCTTC	CASSPRGKEGNEQFF
TRBJ2-5	NA	16	TRBV10-3	NA	TGTGCCATCAGTGAGTCCCCACAGAATGCGTTAGAGACCCAGTACTTC	CAISESPQNALETQYF
TRBJ2-1	NA	10	TRBV20-1	NA	TGCAGCGCCCCCAGGGGCCAGCAGTTCTTC	CSAPRGQQFF
TRBJ1-5	NA	15	TRBV4-1	NA	TGCGCCAGCAGCCATCATTCCGTTCGGGGTCAGCCCCAGCATTTT	CASSHHSVRGQPQHF
TRBJ1-3	NA	15	TRBV6-5	NA	TGTGCCAGCAGTCTCCGGGAGACAGCTGGAAACACCATATATTTT	CASSLRETAGNTIYF
TRBJ1-2	TRBD1	13	TRBV3-1/TRBV3-2	once	TGTGCCAGCAGCGACCCGGACAGGGGCGGCTACACCTTC	CASSDPDRGGYTF
TRBJ1-1	NA	15	TRBV29-1	once	TGCAGCGTTGAAGATGGGGGGAAAGTAACTTCTGAAGCTTTCTTT	CSVEDGGKVTSEAFF
TRBJ1-1	NA	13	TRBV12-3/TRBV12-4	NA	TGTGCCAGCAGAAATGAACTCGGGGGGGAAGCTTTCTTT	CASRNELGGEAFF
TRBJ2-3	TRBD2	14	TRBV27	NA	TGTGCCAGCAACACCATTCGGGAGGCAGATACGCAGTATTTT	CASNTIREADTQYF
TRBJ2-1	TRBD2	13	TRBV24-1	NA	TGTGCCACCGACGATGTAGCGGGGAATGAGCAGTTCTTC	CATDDVAGNEQFF
TRBJ1-6	NA	15	TRBV12-5	NA	TGTGCTAGTGGTTTGGGGGGCGCCCCTAATTCACCCCTCCACTTT	CASGLGGAPNSPLHF
TRBJ2-2	NA	15	TRBV5-1	NA	TGCGCCAGCAGCTTCTCAGGGGAGAACACCGGGGAGCTGTTTTTT	CASSFSGENTGELFF
TRBJ2-6	NA	14	TRBV10-1	once	TGCGCCAGCAGTGGAGGAGCCGGGGCCAACGTCCTGACTTTC	CASSGGAGANVLTF
TRBJ1-1	TRBD1	13	TRBV12-3/TRBV12-4	NA	TGTGCCAGCGAGGGACAGGGAAGGACTGAAGCTTTCTTT	CASEGQGRTEAFF
TRBJ1-1	NA	15	TRBV19	few	TGTGCCAGTAGCCTTCCACGGACAGTGAACACTGAAGCTTTCTTT	CASSLPRTVNTEAFF
TRBJ2-6	TRBD1	17	TRBV9	once	TGTGCCAGCAGCGCCCGGGACAGGGCGTCTGGGGCCAACGTCCTGACTTTC	CASSARDRASGANVLTF
TRBJ1-2	TRBD1	13	TRBV18	NA	TGTGCCAGCTCGCCGGGACAGGGCCATGGCTACACCTTC	CASSPGQGHGYTF
TRBJ2-1	NA	15	TRBV5-1	NA	TGCGCCAGCAGCTTGGAGACAGCCGTAAACTATGAGCAGTTCTTC	CASSLETAVNYEQFF
TRBJ1-6	NA	19	TRBV9	NA	TGTGCCAGCAGCGTAGTAGGGGCAGATAGGTATACCTATAATTCACCCCTCCACTTT	CASSVVGADRYTYNSPLHF
TRBJ1-5	TRBD1	15	TRBV5-1	NA	TGCGCCAGCAGCTTGGGACAGGGGAACAATCAGCCCCAGCATTTT	CASSLGQGNNQPQHF
TRBJ2-3	TRBD1	17	TRBV10-1	few	TGCGCCAGCAGTAGTTTGGACAGGGGGCAGAGGACAGATACGCAGTATTTT	CASSSLDRGQRTDTQYF
TRBJ1-1	TRBD1	15	TRBV5-4	NA	TGTGCCAGCAGCTTCGGGACAGGGTTAGGGACTGAAGCTTTCTTT	CASSFGTGLGTEAFF
TRBJ1-1	TRBD1	14	TRBV11-2	NA	TGTGCCAGCAGCCGAGACAGGGTGAACACTGAAGCTTTCTTT	CASSRDRVNTEAFF
TRBJ1-2	TRBD1	15	TRBV10-3	NA	TGTGCCATCAACCCCGGACAGGCAAAAAACTATGGCTACACCTTC	CAINPGQAKNYGYTF
TRBJ1-2	NA	14	TRBV24-1	NA	TGTGCCACCAGTGAGAAACAGGTTTACTATGGCTACACCTTC	CATSEKQVYYGYTF
TRBJ1-1	NA	15	TRBV2	NA	TGTGCCAGCAGTGAAATTCGTTCGGCCCCCGGGGGAGCTTTCTTT	CASSEIRSAPGGAFF
TRBJ1-6	TRBD1	18	TRBV30	few	TGTGCCTGGAGTGTCTCGTTGACCGGGGGCGCAGGGGGCTCACCCCTCCACTTT	CAWSVSLTGGAGGSPLHF
TRBJ2-1	NA	16	TRBV5-1	NA	TGCGCCAGCAGCTTCGGTTATACGGGGATACCGAATGAGCAGTTCTTC	CASSFGYTGIPNEQFF
TRBJ2-1	NA	14	TRBV5-6	once	TGTGCCAGCAGCTTGGACCAGGGGAACTATGAGCAGTTCTTC	CASSLDQGNYEQFF
TRBJ2-1	TRBD1	15	TRBV11-3	once	TGTGCCAGCAGCTTCGGGACAGGGAGTAACAATGAGCAGTTCTTC	CASSFGTGSNNEQFF
TRBJ1-2	TRBD1	15	TRBV12-5	NA	TGTGCTAGTGGTTCCTCAGACAGGGGAGGAAAAGGCTACACCTTC	CASGSSDRGGKGYTF
TRBJ1-5	NA	15	TRBV27	NA	TGTGCCAGCAGTTTGGGTTGGGGGGGCAATCAGCCCCAGCATTTT	CASSLGWGGNQPQHF
TRBJ1-1	TRBD1	14	TRBV4-2	NA	TGTGCCAGCAGCCAAGATTACGGGACAGGGGGAGCTTTCTTT	CASSQDYGTGGAFF
TRBJ1-1	NA	19	TRBV28	NA	TGTGCCAGCAGTTTATATGGAGGGGTTCGGGGCCTTGAGAACACTGAAGCTTTCTTT	CASSLYGGVRGLENTEAFF
TRBJ2-2	NA	15	TRBV4-1	NA	TGCGCCAGCAGCCAAGATGGCCTCAACACCGGGGAGCTGTTTTTT	CASSQDGLNTGELFF
TRBJ1-4	NA	12	TRBV7-2	NA	TGTGCCAGCAGCAGAGTTTATGAAAAACTGTTTTTT	CASSRVYEKLFF
TRBJ2-3	TRBD1	14	TRBV11-1	NA	TGTGCCAGCAGCACCTCGACAGGGCGGAATACGCAGTATTTT	CASSTSTGRNTQYF